This paragraph covers one T cell receptor (beta chain) sequence. Its matching antigen is unknown. Unmatched junction bases numbered 8, after V lost 3 bases and J lost 4 bases. This CDR3 is built from 16 residues. Germline V CDR1 and CDR2: MGHDK, SYGVNS. The method was immunoSEQ multiplex PCR; TCRdb's version includes in-frame clones alone and lacks a portion of them. The repertoire includes some 1,400 clones, approximately 20% of them detected once, and roughly 17% sits in the top ten. This specimen comes from a study of T cells in localized non-small cell lung cancer. General study findings and limits: Adjacent lung held a median approximately 50 of the top 100 tumor clones.

This specimen was lung tumor tissue, taken before any cancer treatment. The clonotype originates from a woman aged 35 to 70 with stage I lung adenocarcinoma. The rearrangement uses TRBV25-1 and TRBJ2-5, with TRBD1 matching over 10 bases. CDR3 coding DNA: TGTGCCAGCAGTGAGTCCACCGGGACAGGGGTAGAGACCCAGTACTTC. This sequence encodes CASSESTGTGVETQYF.